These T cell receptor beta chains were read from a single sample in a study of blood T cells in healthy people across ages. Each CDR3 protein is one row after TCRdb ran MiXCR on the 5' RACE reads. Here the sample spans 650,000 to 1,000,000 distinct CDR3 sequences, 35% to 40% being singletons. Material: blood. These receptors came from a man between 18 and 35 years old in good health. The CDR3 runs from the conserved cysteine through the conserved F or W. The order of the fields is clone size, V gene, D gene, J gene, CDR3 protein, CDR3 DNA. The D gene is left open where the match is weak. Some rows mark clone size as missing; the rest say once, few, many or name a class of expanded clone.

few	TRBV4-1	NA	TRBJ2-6	CASSQESVPESGANVLTF	TGCGCCAGCAGCCAAGAATCGGTCCCGGAATCTGGGGCCAACGTCCTGACTTTC
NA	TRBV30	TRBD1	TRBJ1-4	CAWGPVLGTGGEKLFF	TGTGCCTGGGGCCCCGTGTTGGGGACAGGGGGCGAAAAACTGTTTTTT
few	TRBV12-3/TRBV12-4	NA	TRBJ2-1	CASSFPNYNEQFF	TGTGCCAGCAGTTTCCCGAATTACAATGAGCAGTTCTTC
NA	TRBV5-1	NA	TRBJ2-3	CASSLQGPGTDTQYF	TGCGCCAGCAGCTTGCAGGGCCCGGGCACAGATACGCAGTATTTT
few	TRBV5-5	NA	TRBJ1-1	CASSFPGRKNTEAFF	TGTGCCAGCAGCTTCCCGGGACGGAAGAACACTGAAGCTTTCTTT
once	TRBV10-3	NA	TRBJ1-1	CAITRVYTTEAFF	TGTGCCATCACTAGGGTATATACCACTGAAGCTTTCTTT
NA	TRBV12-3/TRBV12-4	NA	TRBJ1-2	CASSLGDRSYGYTF	TGTGCCAGCAGCTTGGGCGACAGGTCGTATGGCTACACCTTC
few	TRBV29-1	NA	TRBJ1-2	CSVPRGGTYGYTF	TGCAGCGTCCCTCGTGGGGGTACCTATGGCTACACCTTC
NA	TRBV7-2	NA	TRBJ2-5	CASSLVGDETQYF	TGTGCCAGCAGCTTAGTAGGGGACGAGACCCAGTACTTC
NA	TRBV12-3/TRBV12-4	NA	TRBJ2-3	CASSPQEGPDTQYF	TGTGCCAGCAGCCCACAAGAGGGTCCAGATACGCAGTATTTT
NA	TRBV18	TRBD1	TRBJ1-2	CASSTGTVQANYGYTF	TGTGCCAGCTCAACCGGGACAGTCCAAGCTAACTATGGCTACACCTTC
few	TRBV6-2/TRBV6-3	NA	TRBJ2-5	CASRISSLRTAETQYF	TGTGCCAGCAGAATCTCCAGTTTGCGGACAGCAGAGACCCAGTACTTC
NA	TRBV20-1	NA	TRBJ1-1	CSARRGGTNTEAFF	TGCAGTGCGCGTCGGGGGGGGACCAACACTGAAGCTTTCTTT
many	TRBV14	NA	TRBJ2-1	CASSHFRHNEQFF	TGTGCCAGCAGCCATTTTCGGCACAATGAGCAGTTCTTC
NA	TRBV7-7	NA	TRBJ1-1	CASSQQENTEAFF	TGTGCTAGCAGCCAACAGGAGAACACTGAAGCTTTCTTT
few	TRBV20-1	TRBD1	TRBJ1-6	CSARDGIRGQGSFNSPLHF	TGCAGTGCTAGAGATGGTATACGGGGACAGGGATCTTTTAATTCACCCCTCCACTTT
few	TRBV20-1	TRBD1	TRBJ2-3	CSARGDRGGTDTQYF	TGCAGTGCGCGGGGGGACAGGGGAGGCACAGATACGCAGTATTTT
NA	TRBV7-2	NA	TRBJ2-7	CASSLNPRGEQYF	TGTGCCAGCAGCTTGAACCCCCGGGGCGAGCAGTACTTC
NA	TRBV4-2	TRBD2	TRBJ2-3	CASSQDRGTREYF	TGTGCCAGCAGCCAAGATCGCGGGACTAGGGAGTATTTT
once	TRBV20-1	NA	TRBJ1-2	CSARAPGGDSTGPYGYTF	TGCAGTGCTAGAGCCCCCGGGGGCGACTCCACGGGACCCTATGGCTACACCTTC
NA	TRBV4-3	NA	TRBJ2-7	CASSQVARFYEQYF	TGCGCCAGCAGCCAAGTCGCCAGATTCTACGAGCAGTACTTC
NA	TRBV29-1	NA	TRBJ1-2	CSVEDQGRDYGYTF	TGCAGCGTTGAAGATCAGGGCAGGGATTATGGCTACACCTTC
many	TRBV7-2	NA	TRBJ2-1	CASSLLNEQFF	TGTGCCAGCAGTTTACTCAATGAGCAGTTCTTC
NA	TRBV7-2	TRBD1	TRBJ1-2	CASSAGGARRGYTF	TGTGCCAGCAGCGCAGGGGGGGCCCGGCGCGGCTACACCTTC
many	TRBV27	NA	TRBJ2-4	CASRTLNDIQYF	TGTGCCAGCAGGACGCTAAACGACATTCAGTACTTC
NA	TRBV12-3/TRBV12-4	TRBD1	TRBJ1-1	CASSLADRGTEAFF	TGTGCCAGCAGTTTAGCCGACAGGGGCACTGAAGCTTTCTTT
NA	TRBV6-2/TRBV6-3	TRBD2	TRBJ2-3	CASIKAGGLADTQYF	TGTGCCAGCATCAAAGCGGGGGGTCTCGCAGATACGCAGTATTTT
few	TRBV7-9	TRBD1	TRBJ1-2	CASSLVGGSGTGTNYGYTF	TGTGCCAGCAGCTTAGTCGGAGGGTCGGGGACAGGGACTAACTATGGCTACACCTTC
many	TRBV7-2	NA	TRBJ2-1	CASSLQGGNEQFF	TGTGCCAGCAGCTTACAGGGGGGGAATGAGCAGTTCTTC
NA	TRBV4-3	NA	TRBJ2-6	CASSQDNLGANVLTF	TGCGCCAGCAGCCAAGATAACTTGGGGGCCAACGTCCTGACTTTC
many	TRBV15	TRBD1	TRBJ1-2	CATSGRQGMVGGYTF	TGTGCCACCAGCGGAAGACAGGGTATGGTGGGTGGCTACACCTTC
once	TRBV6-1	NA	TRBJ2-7	CASSDGPFSYEQYF	TGTGCCAGCAGCGACGGGCCGTTCTCCTACGAGCAGTACTTC
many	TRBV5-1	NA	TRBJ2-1	CASSLDSGASYNEQFF	TGCGCCAGCAGCTTGGATTCTGGGGCCTCCTACAATGAGCAGTTCTTC
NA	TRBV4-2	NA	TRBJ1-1	CASSRLQGSYTEAFF	TGTGCCAGCAGCCGCTTACAGGGTTCGTACACTGAAGCTTTCTTT
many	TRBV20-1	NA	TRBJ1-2	CCATEASYGYTF	TGCTGTGCAACGGAAGCCTCCTATGGCTACACCTTC
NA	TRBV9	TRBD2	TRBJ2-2	CASTDLAGENTGELFF	TGTGCCAGCACGGATCTAGCGGGCGAGAACACCGGGGAGCTGTTTTTT
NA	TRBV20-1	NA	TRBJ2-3	CSVPSWSTDTRYF	TGCAGTGTTCCCTCCTGGAGCACAGATACGCGGTATTTT
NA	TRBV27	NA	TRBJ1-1	CASSISVRSTEAFF	TGTGCCAGCAGTATATCAGTCAGGAGCACTGAAGCTTTCTTT
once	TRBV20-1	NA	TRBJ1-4	CSAKHRIENEKLFF	TGCAGTGCTAAACACAGAATCGAAAATGAAAAACTGTTTTTT
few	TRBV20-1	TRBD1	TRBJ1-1	CSASGGTGNTEAFF	TGCAGTGCTAGTGGGGGGACAGGGAACACTGAAGCTTTCTTT
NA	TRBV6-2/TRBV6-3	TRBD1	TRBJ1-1	CAGSPITGDMNTEAFF	TGTGCCGGCAGTCCGATTACAGGGGACATGAACACTGAAGCTTTCTTT
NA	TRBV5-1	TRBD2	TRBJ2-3	CASSSSLQRGGQDTQYF	TGCGCCAGCAGCTCCTCTCTCCAGCGGGGGGGGCAGGATACGCAGTATTTT
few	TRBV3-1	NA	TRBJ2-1	CASSQVIRSGHNEQFF	TGTGCCAGCAGCCAAGTGATTAGGAGCGGTCACAATGAGCAGTTCTTC
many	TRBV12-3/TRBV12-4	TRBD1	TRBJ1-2	CASNPTGPNYGYTF	TGTGCCAGCAACCCGACAGGGCCCAACTATGGCTACACCTTC
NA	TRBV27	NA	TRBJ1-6	CASSFSPTSDSPLHF	TGTGCCAGCAGTTTTTCGCCCACTTCGGATTCACCCCTCCACTTT
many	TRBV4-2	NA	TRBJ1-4	CASSQDLEDTEKLFF	TGTGCCAGCAGCCAAGATCTGGAGGACACAGAAAAACTGTTTTTT
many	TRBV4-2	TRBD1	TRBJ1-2	CASSQATGTPNYGYTF	TGTGCCAGCAGCCAAGCGACAGGGACTCCGAACTATGGCTACACCTTC
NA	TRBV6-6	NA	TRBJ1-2	CASSWVRFGGGYTF	TGTGCCAGCAGTTGGGTCCGATTTGGGGGTGGCTACACCTTC
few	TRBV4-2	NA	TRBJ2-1	CASSQERWQRNSYNEQFF	TGTGCCAGCAGCCAAGAAAGGTGGCAGCGAAACTCCTACAATGAGCAGTTCTTC
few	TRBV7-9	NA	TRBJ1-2	CASNQGQGYTF	TGTGCCAGCAACCAAGGCCAAGGCTACACCTTC
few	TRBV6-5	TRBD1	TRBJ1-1	CASSYDRVDTEAFF	TGTGCCAGCAGCTACGACAGGGTCGACACTGAAGCTTTCTTT